This T cell receptor beta chain is from a study of metastatic and nonmetastatic thyroid tumors. As to this clone: As yet, its antigen is unknown.

Germline CDR1 reads SGHVS; CDR2 reads FQNEAQ. Trimming stripped 5 bases from V and 0 bases from J, with 17 bases between. The CDR3 covers 17 residues. Findings and limits, study-wide: According to reports, the diversity of TCR beta was significantly higher in malignant thyroid tumors than in benign nodules, and this held in both blood and tumor samples.

Nobody among the patients had been given any treatment before thyroid surgery. In the authors' workflow: A papillary thyroid cancer distant-metastasis classifier was built from CDR3 differences across clinicopathological groups. TCRdb reanalyzed the PCR reads with MiXCR. TCRdb, not the authors, supplied the V and J calls. Of roughly 30,000 clones in the sample, approximately 17% are singletons; the top ten hold around 7.2%. This clonotype was obtained from a female donor with papillary thyroid cancer or a benign thyroid nodule (not recorded which). Some clones in this sample may be carry-over from other donors' samples. The V gene is TRBV7-8, the J gene TRBJ2-1; the D gene is possibly TRBD2 (6 bases). The sample taken for sequencing was blood. CDR3 residues: CASSPAASAHSYNEQFF. CDR3 DNA: TGTGCCAGCAGCCCGGCGGCTAGCGCGCACTCCTACAATGAGCAGTTCTTC.